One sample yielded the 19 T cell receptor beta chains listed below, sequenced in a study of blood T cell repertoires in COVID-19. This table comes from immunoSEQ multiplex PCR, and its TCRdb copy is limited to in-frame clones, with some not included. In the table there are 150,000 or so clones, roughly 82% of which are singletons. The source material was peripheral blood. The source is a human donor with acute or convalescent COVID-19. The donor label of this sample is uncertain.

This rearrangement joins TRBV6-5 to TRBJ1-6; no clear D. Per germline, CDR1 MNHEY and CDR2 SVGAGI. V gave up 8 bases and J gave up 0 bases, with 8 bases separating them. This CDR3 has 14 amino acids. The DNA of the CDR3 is TGTGCCAGCGGGAGATCCTCCTATAATTCACCCCTCCACTTT. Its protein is CASGRSSYNSPLHF.

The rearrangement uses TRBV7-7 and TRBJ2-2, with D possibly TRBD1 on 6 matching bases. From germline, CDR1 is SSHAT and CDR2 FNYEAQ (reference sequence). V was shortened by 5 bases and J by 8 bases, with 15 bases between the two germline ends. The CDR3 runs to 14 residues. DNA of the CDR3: TGTGCCAGCAGCCCGGACAGCTTCCTGGGGGAGCTGTTTTTT. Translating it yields CASSPDSFLGELFF.

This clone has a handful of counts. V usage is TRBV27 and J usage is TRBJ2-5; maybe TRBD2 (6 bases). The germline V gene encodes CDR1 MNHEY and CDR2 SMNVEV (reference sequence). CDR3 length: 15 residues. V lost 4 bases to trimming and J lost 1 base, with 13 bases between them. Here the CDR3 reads CASSSRWGVQETQYF. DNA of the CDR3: TGTGCCAGCAGTTCACGATGGGGGGTCCAAGAGACCCAGTACTTC.

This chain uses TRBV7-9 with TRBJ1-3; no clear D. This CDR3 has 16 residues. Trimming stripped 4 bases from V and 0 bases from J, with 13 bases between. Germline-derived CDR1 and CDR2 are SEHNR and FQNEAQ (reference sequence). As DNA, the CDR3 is TGTGCCAGCAGCTCCACGACACAGAGCTCTGGAAACACCATATATTTT. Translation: CASSSTTQSSGNTIYF. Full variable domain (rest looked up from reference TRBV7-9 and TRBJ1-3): DTGVSQNPRHKITKRGQNVTFRCDPISEHNRLYWYRQTLGQGPEFLTYFQNEAQLEKSRLLSDRFSAERPKGSFSTLEIQRTEQGDSAMYLCASSSTTQSSGNTIYFGEGSWLTVV.

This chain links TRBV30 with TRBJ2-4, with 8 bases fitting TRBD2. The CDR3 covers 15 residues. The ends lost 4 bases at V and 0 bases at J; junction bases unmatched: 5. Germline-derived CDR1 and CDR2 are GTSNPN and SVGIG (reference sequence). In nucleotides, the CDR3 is TGTGCCTGGACCGGGGGGGTTAAAGCCAAAAACATTCAGTACTTC. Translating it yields CAWTGGVKAKNIQYF.

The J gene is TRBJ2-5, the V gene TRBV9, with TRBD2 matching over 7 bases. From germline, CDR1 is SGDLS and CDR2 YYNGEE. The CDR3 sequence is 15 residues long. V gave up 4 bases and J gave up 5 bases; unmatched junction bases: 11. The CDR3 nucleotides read TGTGCCAGCAGCTTGGGGCCCGGGGAGGGCGAGACCCAGTACTTC. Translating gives CASSLGPGEGETQYF.

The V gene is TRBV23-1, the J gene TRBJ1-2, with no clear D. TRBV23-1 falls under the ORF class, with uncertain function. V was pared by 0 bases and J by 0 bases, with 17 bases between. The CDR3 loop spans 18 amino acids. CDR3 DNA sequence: TGCGCCAGCAGTCAATCGGACGGAGACTACTTAGCTAACTATGGCTACACCTTC. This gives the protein CASSQSDGDYLANYGYTF.

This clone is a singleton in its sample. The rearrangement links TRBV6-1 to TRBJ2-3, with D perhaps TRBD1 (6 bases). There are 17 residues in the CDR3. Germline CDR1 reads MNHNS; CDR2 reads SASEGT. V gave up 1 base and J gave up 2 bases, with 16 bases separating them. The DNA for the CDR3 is TGTGCCAGCAGTGAAGGGGTCAACAGGGCTTTCACAGATACGCAGTATTTT. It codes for CASSEGVNRAFTDTQYF.

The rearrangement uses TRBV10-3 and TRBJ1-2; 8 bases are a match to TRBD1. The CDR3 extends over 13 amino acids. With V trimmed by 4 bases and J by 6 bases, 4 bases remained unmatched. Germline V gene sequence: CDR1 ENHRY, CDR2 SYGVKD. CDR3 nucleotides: TGTGCCATCAGTGGGACAGGGTACGATGGCTACACCTTC. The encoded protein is CAISGTGYDGYTF.

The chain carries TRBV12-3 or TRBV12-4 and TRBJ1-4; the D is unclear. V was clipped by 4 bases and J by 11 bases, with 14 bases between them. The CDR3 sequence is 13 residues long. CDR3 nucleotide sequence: TGTGCCAGCAGTTACGGTGATCATAGTAAACTGTTTTTT. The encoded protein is CASSYGDHSKLFF.

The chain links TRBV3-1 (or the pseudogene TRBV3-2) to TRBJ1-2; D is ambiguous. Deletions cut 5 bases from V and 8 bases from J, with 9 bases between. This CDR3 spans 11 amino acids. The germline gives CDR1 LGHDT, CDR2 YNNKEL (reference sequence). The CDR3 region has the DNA TGTGCCAGCAGCTTTTCCAGGGGCTACACCTTC. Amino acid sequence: CASSFSRGYTF.

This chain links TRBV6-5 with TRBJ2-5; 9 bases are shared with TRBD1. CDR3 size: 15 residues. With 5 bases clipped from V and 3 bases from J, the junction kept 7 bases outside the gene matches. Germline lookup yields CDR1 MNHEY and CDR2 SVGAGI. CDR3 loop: CASSMPGQGKETQYF. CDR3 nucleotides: TGTGCCAGCAGTATGCCGGGACAGGGAAAAGAGACCCAGTACTTC.

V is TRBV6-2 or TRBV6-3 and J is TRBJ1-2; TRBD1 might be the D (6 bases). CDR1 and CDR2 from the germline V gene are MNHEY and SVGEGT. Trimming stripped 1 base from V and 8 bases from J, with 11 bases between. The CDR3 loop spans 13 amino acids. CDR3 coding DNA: TGTGCCAGCAGTTACTTACAGGGTCAAGGCTACACCTTC. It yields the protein CASSYLQGQGYTF.

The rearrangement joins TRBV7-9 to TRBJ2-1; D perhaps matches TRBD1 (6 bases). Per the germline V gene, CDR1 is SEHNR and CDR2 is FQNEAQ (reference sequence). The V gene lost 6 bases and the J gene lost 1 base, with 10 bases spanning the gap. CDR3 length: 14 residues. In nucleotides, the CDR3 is TGTGCCAGCAGTGGGACACCTTCCTACAATGAGCAGTTCTTC. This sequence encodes CASSGTPSYNEQFF.

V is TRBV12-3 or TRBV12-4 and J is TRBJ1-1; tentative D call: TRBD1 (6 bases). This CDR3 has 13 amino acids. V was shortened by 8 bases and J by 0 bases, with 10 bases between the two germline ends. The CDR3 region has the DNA TGTGCCAGCCAGGGGTTCATGAACACTGAAGCTTTCTTT. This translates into CASQGFMNTEAFF.

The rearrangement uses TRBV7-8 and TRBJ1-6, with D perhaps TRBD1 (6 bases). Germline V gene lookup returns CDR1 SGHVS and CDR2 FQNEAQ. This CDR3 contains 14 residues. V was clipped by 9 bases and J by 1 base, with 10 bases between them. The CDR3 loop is CASSRGSYNSPLHF. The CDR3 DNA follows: TGTGCCAGTAGTAGGGGGTCCTATAATTCACCCCTCCACTTT.

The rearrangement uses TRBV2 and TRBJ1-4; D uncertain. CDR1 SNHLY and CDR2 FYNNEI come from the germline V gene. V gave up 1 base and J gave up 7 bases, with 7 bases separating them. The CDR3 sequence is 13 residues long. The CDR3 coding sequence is TGTGCCAGCAGTGAAGTGGGGAGTGAAAAACTGTTTTTT. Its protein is CASSEVGSEKLFF.

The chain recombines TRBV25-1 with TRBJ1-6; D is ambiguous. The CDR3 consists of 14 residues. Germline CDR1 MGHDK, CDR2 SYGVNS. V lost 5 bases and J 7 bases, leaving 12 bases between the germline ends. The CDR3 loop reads CASSFGVQNSPLHF. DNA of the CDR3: TGTGCCAGCAGTTTCGGAGTACAAAATTCACCCCTCCACTTT. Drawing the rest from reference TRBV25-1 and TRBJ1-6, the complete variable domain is EADIYQTPRYLVIGTGKKITLECSQTMGHDKMYWYQQDPGMELHLIHYSYGVNSTEKGDLSSESTVSRIRTEHFPLTLESARPSHTSQYLCASSFGVQNSPLHFGNGTRLTVT.

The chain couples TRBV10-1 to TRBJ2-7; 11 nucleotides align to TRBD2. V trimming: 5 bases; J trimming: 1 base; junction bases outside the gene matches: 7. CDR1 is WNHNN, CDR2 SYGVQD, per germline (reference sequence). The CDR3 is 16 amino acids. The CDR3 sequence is CASSWPSGGPSYEQYF. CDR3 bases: TGCGCCAGCAGTTGGCCTAGCGGGGGGCCTTCCTACGAGCAGTACTTC.